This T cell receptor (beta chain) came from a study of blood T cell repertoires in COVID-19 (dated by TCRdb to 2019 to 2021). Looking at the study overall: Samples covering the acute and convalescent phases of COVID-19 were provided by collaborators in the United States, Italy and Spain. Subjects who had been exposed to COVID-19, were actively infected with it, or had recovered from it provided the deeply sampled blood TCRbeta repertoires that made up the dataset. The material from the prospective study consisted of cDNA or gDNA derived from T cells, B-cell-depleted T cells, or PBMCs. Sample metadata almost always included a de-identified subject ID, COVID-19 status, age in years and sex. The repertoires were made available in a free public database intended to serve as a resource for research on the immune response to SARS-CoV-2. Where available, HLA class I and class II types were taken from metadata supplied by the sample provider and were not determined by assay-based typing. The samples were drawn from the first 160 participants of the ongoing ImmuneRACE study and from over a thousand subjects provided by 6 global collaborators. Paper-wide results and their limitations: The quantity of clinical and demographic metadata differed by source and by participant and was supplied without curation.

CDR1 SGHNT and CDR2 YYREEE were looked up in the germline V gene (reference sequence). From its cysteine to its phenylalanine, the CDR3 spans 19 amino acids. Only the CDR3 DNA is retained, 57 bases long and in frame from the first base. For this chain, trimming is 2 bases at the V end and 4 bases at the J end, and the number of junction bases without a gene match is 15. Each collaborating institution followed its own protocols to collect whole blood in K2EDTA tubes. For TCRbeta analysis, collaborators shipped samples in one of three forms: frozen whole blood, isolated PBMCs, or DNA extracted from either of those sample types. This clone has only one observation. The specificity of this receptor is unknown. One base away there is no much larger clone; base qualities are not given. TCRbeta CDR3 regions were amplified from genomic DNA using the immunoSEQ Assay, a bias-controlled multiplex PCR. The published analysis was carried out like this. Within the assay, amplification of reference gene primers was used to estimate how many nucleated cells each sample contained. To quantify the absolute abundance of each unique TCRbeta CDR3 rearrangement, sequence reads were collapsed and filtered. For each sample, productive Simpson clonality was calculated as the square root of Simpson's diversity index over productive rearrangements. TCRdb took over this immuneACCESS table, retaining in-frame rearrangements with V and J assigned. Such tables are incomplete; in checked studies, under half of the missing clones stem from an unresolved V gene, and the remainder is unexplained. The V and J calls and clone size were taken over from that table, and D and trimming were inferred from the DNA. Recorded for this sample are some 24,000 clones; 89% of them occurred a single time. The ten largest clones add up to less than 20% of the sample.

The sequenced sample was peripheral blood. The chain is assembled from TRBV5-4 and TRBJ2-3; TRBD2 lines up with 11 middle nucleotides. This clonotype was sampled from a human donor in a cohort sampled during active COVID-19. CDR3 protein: CASSLYRGEGTSGADTQYF. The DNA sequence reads TGTGCCAGCAGCTTATACCGTGGAGAGGGGACTAGCGGTGCAGATACGCAGTATTTT.